This T cell receptor beta chain was recovered during a study of PD-1 blockade in classical Hodgkin lymphoma (dated by TCRdb to about 2020). Background for the entire study: Nivolumab dosing was 3 mg/kg intravenously every 2 weeks, continuing until either disease progression or unacceptable toxicity. The study used TCR beta sequencing and CyTOF to define a peripheral blood immune signature of response to PD-1 blockade in classical Hodgkin lymphoma. Results the study describes overall, beyond this receptor: Patients starting nivolumab less than 1 year after ASCT had lower diversity and were excluded from later analyses to avoid confounding by immune reconstitution. Baseline TCR diversity was reported to be lower in newly diagnosed patients than in healthy donors and to be lower still in relapsed/refractory patients. Trial patients with a complete response had baseline diversity similar to that of newly diagnosed patients, while partial responders and progressors had significantly lower diversity. The study covered only a single clinical trial cohort, and the causes of the repertoire differences, possibly disease activity or prior therapy, were still not defined. By C4D1, a significant rise was seen in CD4+ TCR diversity but not in CD8+ TCR diversity (p=0.0027 vs p=0.16), and the rise was most apparent among complete responders (p=0.02).

Genomic DNA was extracted with the Qiagen DNeasy kit from unsorted PBMCs and from negatively selected CD4+ and CD8+ fractions. TCR beta CDR3 regions were subjected to amplification by immunoSEQ multiplex PCR with primers that anneal to V and J segments. A synthetic immune receptor repertoire was used to minimize amplification bias, and any remaining bias was removed computationally after sequencing. On the study's bioinformatics: Custom Python scripts were used to quantify repertoire diversity as the Shannon entropy index. Unsorted, CD4+ and CD8+ repertoires were examined separately, except in combined analyses, for which CD4+ and CD8+ sequences were merged in silico. A clone counted as expanded when the clone's frequency after treatment rose at least 2-fold relative to C1D1, and clones undetected at baseline were given a pseudocount of 0.5. Clones with 0 or 1 copy at C1D1 were classified as singleton clones, and clones with 2 or more copies were classified as non-singleton clones. Clones expanded in unsorted samples were annotated as CD4+, CD8+ or unknown by matching protein sequences in sorted samples from the same patient. Wilcoxon tests were applied to paired samples to test diversity changes from C1D1 to C4D1. In its TCRdb copy, this immuneACCESS table keeps in-frame sequences only and misses some clones. Where compared with another copy, unresolved V genes explain less than half of these, and the others have no known cause. V and J calls and clone size are given by that table; D and trimming were obtained from the DNA. Here the sample has approximately 44,000 clones; approximately 71% occur a single time. The ten biggest clones cover around 2.4% of the sample.

The germline V gene specifies SGHNT as CDR1 and YENEEA as CDR2. The CDR3, from cysteine to phenylalanine, totals 14 residues. The retained sequence is limited to the CDR3, 42 bases, with the frame set at the first base. Germline trimming: 3 bases from V, 2 bases from J; junction bases outside gene matches: 3. Details on this clone: Its antigen is still unknown. No much larger clonotype is one base removed from it; base qualities were not supplied.

The sample's time point label, decoded: cycle 4 day 1 (C4D1), after less than 7 weeks of nivolumab. All trial patients had relapsed after autologous stem cell transplantation, with cohorts A, B and C differing in prior brentuximab vedotin exposure. The trial cohort included 50 to 70 patients with relapsed/refractory classical Hodgkin lymphoma, and each patient had a best overall response of complete response, partial response or progressive disease. Trial patients were treated with single-agent nivolumab in the multi-cohort phase II CheckMate 205 trial. Best overall response was determined by an independent review committee according to the 2007 International Working Group response criteria. Trial PBMCs were collected just before the start of nivolumab (C1D1) and during therapy at cycle 2 day 1 and cycle 4 day 1. Peripheral blood was collected in 8 mL Vacutainer Cell Preparation Tubes, from which PBMCs were isolated by centrifugation and then cryopreserved.

The starting material was peripheral blood mononuclear cells (PBMCs), obtained before the fourth cycle of nivolumab. The chain employs TRBV11-3 and TRBJ2-5, and 7 junction bases match TRBD2. The receptor was isolated from a human donor with classical Hodgkin lymphoma. The bases read TGTGCCAGCAGCTTGCAGGGAGGGCAAGAGACCCAGTACTTC. Its protein product is CASSLQGGQETQYF.